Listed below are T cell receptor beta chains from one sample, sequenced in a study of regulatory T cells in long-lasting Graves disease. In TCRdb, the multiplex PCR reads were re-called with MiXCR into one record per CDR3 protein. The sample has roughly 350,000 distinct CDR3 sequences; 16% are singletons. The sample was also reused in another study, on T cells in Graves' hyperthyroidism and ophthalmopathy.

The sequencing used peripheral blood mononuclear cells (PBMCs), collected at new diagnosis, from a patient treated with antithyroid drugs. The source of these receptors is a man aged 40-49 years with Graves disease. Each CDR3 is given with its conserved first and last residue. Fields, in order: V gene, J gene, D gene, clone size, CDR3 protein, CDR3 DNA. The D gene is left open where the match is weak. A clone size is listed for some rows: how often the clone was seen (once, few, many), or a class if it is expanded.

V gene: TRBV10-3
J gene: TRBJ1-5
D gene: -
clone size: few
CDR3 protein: CATGSVQSNQPQHF
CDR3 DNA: TGTGCCACGGGGTCAGTACAGAGCAATCAGCCCCAGCATTTT

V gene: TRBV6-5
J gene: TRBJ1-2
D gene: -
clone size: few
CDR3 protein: CASSYGQGVYGYTF
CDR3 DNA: TGTGCCAGCAGTTACGGCCAGGGTGTCTATGGCTACACCTTC

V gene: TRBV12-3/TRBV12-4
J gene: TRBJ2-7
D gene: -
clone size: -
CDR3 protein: CASSFQAAYEQYF
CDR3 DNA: TGTGCCAGCAGTTTTCAGGCAGCCTACGAGCAGTACTTC

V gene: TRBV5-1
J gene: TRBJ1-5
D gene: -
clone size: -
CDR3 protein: CASSPGVGGNQPQHF
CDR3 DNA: TGCGCCAGCAGCCCAGGGGTTGGGGGCAATCAGCCCCAGCATTTT

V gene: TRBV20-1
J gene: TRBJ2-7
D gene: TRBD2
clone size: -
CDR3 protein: CSAPGLVGYEQYF
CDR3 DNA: TGCAGTGCCCCGGGACTAGTCGGGTACGAGCAGTACTTC

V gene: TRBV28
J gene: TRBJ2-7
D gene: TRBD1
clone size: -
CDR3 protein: CASSFGTGPHEQYF
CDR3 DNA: TGTGCCAGCAGTTTCGGGACAGGTCCTCACGAGCAGTACTTC

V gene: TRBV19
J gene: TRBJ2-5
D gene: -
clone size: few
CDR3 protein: CASSFRRGTQETQYF
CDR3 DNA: TGTGCCAGTTCTTTTAGGAGGGGGACTCAAGAGACCCAGTACTTC

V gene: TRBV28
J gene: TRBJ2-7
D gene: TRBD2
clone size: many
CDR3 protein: CASKRPAGAVYEQYF
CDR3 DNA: TGTGCCAGCAAACGGCCAGCGGGGGCCGTCTACGAGCAGTACTTC

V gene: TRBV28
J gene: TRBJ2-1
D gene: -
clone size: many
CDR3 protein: CASSLAGTPNEQFF
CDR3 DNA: TGTGCCAGCAGCTTGGCAGGGACGCCAAATGAGCAGTTCTTC

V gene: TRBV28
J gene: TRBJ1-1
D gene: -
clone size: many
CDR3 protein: CASSLLPGRTEAFF
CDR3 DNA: TGTGCCAGCAGTTTGTTGCCGGGGCGGACTGAAGCTTTCTTT

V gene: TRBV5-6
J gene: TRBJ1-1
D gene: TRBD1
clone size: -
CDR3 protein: CASSVAGTGDTEAFF
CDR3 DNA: TGTGCCAGCAGCGTGGCCGGGACAGGGGACACTGAAGCTTTCTTT

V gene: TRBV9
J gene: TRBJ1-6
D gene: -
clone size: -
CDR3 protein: CASSSGPSPGLNSPLHF
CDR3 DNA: TGTGCCAGCAGCTCTGGGCCATCGCCGGGGCTTAATTCACCCCTCCACTTT

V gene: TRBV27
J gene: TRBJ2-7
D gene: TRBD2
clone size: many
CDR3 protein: CASSLWGGQDYEQYF
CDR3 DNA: TGTGCCAGCAGTTTATGGGGGGGTCAGGACTACGAGCAGTACTTC

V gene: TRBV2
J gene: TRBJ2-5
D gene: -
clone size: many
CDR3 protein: CASSRPNQETQYF
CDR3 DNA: TGTGCCAGCAGTCGGCCGAACCAAGAGACCCAGTACTTC

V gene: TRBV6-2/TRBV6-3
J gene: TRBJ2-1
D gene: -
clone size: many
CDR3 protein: CASSYAYNEQFF
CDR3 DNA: TGTGCCAGCAGTTACGCTTACAATGAGCAGTTCTTC

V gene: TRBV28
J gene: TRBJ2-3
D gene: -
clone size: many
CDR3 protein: CASSSGSYSDTQYF
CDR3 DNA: TGTGCCAGCAGTTCTGGGTCATATTCAGATACGCAGTATTTT

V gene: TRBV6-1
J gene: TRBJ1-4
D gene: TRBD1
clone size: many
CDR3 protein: CASSQGAANEKLFF
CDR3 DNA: TGTGCCAGCAGTCAGGGGGCTGCTAATGAAAAACTGTTTTTT

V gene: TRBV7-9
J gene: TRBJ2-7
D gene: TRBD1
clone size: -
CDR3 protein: CASSFGQVGSEQYF
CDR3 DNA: TGTGCCAGCAGCTTCGGACAGGTGGGTTCGGAGCAGTACTTC

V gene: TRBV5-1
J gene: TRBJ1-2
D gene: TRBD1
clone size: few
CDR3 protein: CASSAGTGNGYTF
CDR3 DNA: TGCGCCAGCAGTGCCGGGACAGGGAATGGCTACACCTTC

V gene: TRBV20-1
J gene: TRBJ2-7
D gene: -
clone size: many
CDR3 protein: CSVKPPRDVYEQYF
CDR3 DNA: TGCAGTGTCAAACCCCCCAGGGACGTCTACGAGCAGTACTTC

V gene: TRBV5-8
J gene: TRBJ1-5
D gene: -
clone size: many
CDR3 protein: CASSLLDRPYQPQHF
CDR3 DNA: TGTGCCAGCAGCTTGCTTGACAGGCCCTATCAGCCCCAGCATTTT

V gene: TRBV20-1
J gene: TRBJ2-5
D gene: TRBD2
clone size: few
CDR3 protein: CSARDPLAGVETQYF
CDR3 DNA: TGCAGTGCTAGAGATCCCTTAGCGGGGGTAGAGACCCAGTACTTC

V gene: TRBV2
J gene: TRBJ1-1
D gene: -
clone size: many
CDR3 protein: CASSVEGPAFF
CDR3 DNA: TGTGCCAGCAGTGTTGAGGGGCCGGCTTTCTTT

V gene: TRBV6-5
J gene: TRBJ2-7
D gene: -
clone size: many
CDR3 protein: CASSNWEQYF
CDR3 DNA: TGTGCCAGCAGTAACTGGGAGCAGTACTTC

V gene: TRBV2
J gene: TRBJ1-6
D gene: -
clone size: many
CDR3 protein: CASRSWRPKKPLHF
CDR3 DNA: TGTGCCAGCAGATCATGGCGCCCGAAGAAACCCCTCCACTTT

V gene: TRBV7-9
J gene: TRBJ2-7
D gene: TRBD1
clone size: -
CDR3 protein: CASSLWDREGEQYF
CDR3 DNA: TGTGCCAGCTCACTATGGGACAGGGAAGGCGAGCAGTACTTC

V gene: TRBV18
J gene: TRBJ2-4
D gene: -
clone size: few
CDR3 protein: CASSPLSTGPPIAKNIQYF
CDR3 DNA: TGTGCCAGCTCACCATTAAGTACGGGGCCCCCGATAGCCAAAAACATTCAGTACTTC

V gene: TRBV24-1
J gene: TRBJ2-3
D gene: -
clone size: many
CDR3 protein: CATSDSGGNTDTQYF
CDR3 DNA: TGTGCCACCAGTGATTCCGGGGGTAACACAGATACGCAGTATTTT

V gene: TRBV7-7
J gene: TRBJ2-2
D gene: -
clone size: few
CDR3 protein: CASSLMLSPLPGGELFF
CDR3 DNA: TGTGCCAGCAGCTTAATGCTCTCTCCTCTCCCAGGTGGGGAGCTGTTTTTT

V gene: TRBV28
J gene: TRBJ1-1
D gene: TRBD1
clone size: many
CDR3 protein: CASSFPSRDRSEAFF
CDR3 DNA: TGTGCCAGCAGTTTCCCCTCCCGGGACAGGTCTGAAGCTTTCTTT

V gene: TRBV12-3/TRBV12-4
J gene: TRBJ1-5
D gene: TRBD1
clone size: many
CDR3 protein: CASSPTGGWYQPQHF
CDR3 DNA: TGTGCCAGCAGCCCGACAGGGGGCTGGTATCAGCCCCAGCATTTT

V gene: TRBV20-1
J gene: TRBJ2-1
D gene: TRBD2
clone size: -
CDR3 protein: CSARGTAGGPSNEQFF
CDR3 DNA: TGCAGTGCTAGAGGTACAGCGGGGGGGCCATCCAATGAGCAGTTCTTC

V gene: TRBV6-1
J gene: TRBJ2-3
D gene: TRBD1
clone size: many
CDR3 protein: CASSGGTGYTDTQYF
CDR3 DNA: TGTGCCAGCAGTGGAGGGACAGGGTACACAGATACGCAGTATTTT